This T cell receptor beta chain came from a study of shared clonotypes between healthy human individuals. The germline CDR1 and CDR2 sequences are SEHNR and FQNEAQ (reference sequence). V lost 5 bases, J lost 3 bases, and 14 bases lay in between. This CDR3 contains 14 residues. Generated by immunoSEQ multiplex PCR, the TCRdb table keeps only in-frame clones and is missing some. The repertoire has roughly 2,500,000 clones, 93% of them found once; the top ten carry 0.36%. Sequencing used naive CD4+ T cells from PBMCs. Sample subset: CD45RA+ positively selected. The chain is built from TRBV7-9 and TRBJ2-7; D not certain. The receptor comes from a man between 18 and 35 years old in good health. Some clones in this sample may be carry-over from other donors' samples. The CDR3, as DNA: TGTGCCAGCAGCCCTTCAGGACCGCTCTACGAGCAGTACTTC. This sequence encodes CASSPSGPLYEQYF.